This T cell receptor beta chain appears in the sequencing data of a study of shared clonotypes between healthy human individuals. Measured with immunoSEQ multiplex PCR; TCRdb has only the in-frame clones, and not every one. The sample lists about 380,000 clones; about 96% were seen once. What was sequenced was memory CD8+ T cells sorted from blood. Subset: CD45RO+ cells pooled with CCR7-negative TemRA cells. This TCR was recovered from a young man in good health.

The CDR3 sequence is CASLAGVAKNIQYF. CDR3 DNA sequence: TGTGCCAGCTTAGCGGGAGTTGCCAAAAACATTCAGTACTTC. The chain has TRBV28 and TRBJ2-4, with 9 positions matching TRBD2. Germline CDR1 is MDHEN and CDR2 is SYDVKM. The V gene end was trimmed by 8 bases and the J gene end by 1 base; junction bases not matched to a gene: 3. The CDR3 has 14 residues. Drawing the rest from reference TRBV28 and TRBJ2-4, the complete variable domain is DVKVTQSSRYLVKRTGEKVFLECVQDMDHENMFWYRQDPGLGLRLIYFSYDVKMKEKGDIPEGYSVSREKKERFSLILESASTNQTSMYLCASLAGVAKNIQYFGAGTRLSVL.